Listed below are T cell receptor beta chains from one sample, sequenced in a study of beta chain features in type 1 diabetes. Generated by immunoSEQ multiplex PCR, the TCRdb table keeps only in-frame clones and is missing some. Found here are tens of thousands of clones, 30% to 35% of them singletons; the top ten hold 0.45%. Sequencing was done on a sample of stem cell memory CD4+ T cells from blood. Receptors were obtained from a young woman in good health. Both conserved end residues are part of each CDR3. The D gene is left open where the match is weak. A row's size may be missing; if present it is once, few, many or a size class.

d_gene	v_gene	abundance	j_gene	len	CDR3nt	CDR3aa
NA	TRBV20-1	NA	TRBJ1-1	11	TGCAGCCCCCATCATGGCTCAGAAGCTTTCTTT	CSPHHGSEAFF
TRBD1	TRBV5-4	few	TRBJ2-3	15	TGTGCCAGCAGCTTGGGTGGGGGACAGTTTGATACGCAGTATTTT	CASSLGGGQFDTQYF
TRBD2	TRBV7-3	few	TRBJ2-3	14	TGTGCCAGCAGCTTAGCGGGGGTCACAGATACGCAGTATTTT	CASSLAGVTDTQYF
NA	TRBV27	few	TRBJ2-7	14	TGTGCCAGCAGTTTAACAGGGTCGACCTACGAGCAGTACTTC	CASSLTGSTYEQYF
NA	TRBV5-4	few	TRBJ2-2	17	TGTGCCAGCAGCTTGTATCCCCCGCGTATTGGCACCGGGGAGCTGTTTTTT	CASSLYPPRIGTGELFF
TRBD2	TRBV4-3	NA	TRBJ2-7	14	TGCGCCAGCAGAGCTAGCGGGCCCCCCTACGAGCAGTACTTC	CASRASGPPYEQYF
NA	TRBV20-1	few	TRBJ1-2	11	TGCAGTGCCCCTAGGGGCCTTGGCTACACCTTC	CSAPRGLGYTF
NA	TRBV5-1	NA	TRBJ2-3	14	TGCGCCAGCAGCCTAGGGACAGCGGGAGATACGCAGTATTTT	CASSLGTAGDTQYF
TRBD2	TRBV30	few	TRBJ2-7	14	TGTGCCTGGAGTAGGACTAGCGGTTCCTACGAGCAGTACTTC	CAWSRTSGSYEQYF
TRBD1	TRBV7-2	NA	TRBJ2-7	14	TGTGCCAGCAGTCCGTCTACAGGGGCCAACGAGCAGTACTTC	CASSPSTGANEQYF
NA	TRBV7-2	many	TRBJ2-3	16	TGTGCCAGCAGCTTAGCTCCTAAGTCAGGGCCAGATACGCAGTATTTT	CASSLAPKSGPDTQYF
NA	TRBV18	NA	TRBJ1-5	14	TGTGCCAGCTCATCAAAAACGGGCAATCAGCCCCAGCATTTT	CASSSKTGNQPQHF
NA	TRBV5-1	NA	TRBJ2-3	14	TGCGCCAGCAGCTTGAGTCAGATCACAGATACGCAGTATTTT	CASSLSQITDTQYF
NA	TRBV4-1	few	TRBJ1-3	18	TGCGCCAGCAGCCAAGATCCCCAGGGTAAGAAGGCTGGAAACACCATATATTTT	CASSQDPQGKKAGNTIYF
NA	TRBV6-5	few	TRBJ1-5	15	TGTGCCAGCAGTTACTCAGGGAGGGGCAATCAGCCCCAGCATTTT	CASSYSGRGNQPQHF
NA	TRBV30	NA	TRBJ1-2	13	TGTGCCTGGAGCCCCTTGGGAGGGTACGGCTACACCTTC	CAWSPLGGYGYTF
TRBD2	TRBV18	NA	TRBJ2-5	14	TGTGCCAGCTCACCGGGACTAGCGGAAGAGACCCAGTACTTC	CASSPGLAEETQYF
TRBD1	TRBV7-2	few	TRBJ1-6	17	TGTGCCAGCAGACCAAATTCAGGACAGGGAAAGAACTCACCCCTCCACTTT	CASRPNSGQGKNSPLHF
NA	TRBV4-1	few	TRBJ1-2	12	TGCGCCAGCAACACCAATAAGGAGGGTACCACCTTC	CASNTNKEGTTF
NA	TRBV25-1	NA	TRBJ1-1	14	TGTGCCAGCAGTGAACAGGGAAAGAACACTGAAGCTTTCTTT	CASSEQGKNTEAFF
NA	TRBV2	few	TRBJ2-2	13	TGTGCCAGCAGCGTTGACCAGAGGGGGGAGCTGTTTTTT	CASSVDQRGELFF
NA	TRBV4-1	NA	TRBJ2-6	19	TGCGCCAGCAGCCAAGATGGCGGACAGCGTCCCTCTGGGGCCAACGTCCTGACTTTC	CASSQDGGQRPSGANVLTF
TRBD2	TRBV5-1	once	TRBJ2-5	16	TGCGCCAGCAGCAAGGGGGCTAGCGGGGCACAAGAGACCCAGTACTTC	CASSKGASGAQETQYF
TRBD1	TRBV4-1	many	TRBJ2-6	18	TGCGCCAGCAGCCGAACAGGGGGTGACCCGTCTGGGGCCAACGTCCTGACTTTC	CASSRTGGDPSGANVLTF
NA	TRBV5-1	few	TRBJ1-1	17	TGCGCCAGCAGCTTCTCCCTGGGCAGTCCGGCGGGCACTGAAGCTTTCTTT	CASSFSLGSPAGTEAFF
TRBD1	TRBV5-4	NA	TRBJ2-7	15	TGTGCCAGTACATGGACAGGTCCATTCCTCGACGAGCAGTACTTC	CASTWTGPFLDEQYF
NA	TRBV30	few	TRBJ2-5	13	TGTGCCTGGAGTGTACGGTCTCGAGAGACCCAGTACTTC	CAWSVRSRETQYF
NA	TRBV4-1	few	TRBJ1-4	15	TGCGCCAGCAGCCAAGATTTGGGACAAAATGAAAAACTGTTTTTT	CASSQDLGQNEKLFF
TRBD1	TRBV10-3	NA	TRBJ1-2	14	TGTGCCATCAGTGTGGGGACAGGGGACTATGGCTACACCTTC	CAISVGTGDYGYTF
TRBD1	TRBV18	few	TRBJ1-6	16	TGTGCCAGCTCACCACGGACAGGGTCGGATAATTCACCCCTCCACTTT	CASSPRTGSDNSPLHF
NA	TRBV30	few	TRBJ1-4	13	TGTGCCTGGAGTATCCCAGGCGATGAAAAACTGTTTTTT	CAWSIPGDEKLFF
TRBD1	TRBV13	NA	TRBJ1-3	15	TGTGCCAGCAGCCTACAGGGGGCTGGGGGCAACACCATATATTTT	CASSLQGAGGNTIYF
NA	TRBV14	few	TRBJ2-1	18	TGTCCCGACAGCCCAGAGGGGCTGCGAGACGGGCCCACCAATGAGCAGTTCTTC	CPDSPEGLRDGPTNEQFF
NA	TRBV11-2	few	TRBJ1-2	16	TGTGCCAGCAGCTTAGATCTGGGGACGGTGGGGGGAGGCTACACCTTC	CASSLDLGTVGGGYTF
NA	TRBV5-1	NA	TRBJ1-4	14	TGCGCCAGCAGCTTTGCGGGGGGGGATGAAAAACTGTTTTTT	CASSFAGGDEKLFF
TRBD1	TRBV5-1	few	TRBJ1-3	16	TGCGCCAGCAGCACGGGACAGGCAAGCTCTGGAAACACCATATATTTT	CASSTGQASSGNTIYF